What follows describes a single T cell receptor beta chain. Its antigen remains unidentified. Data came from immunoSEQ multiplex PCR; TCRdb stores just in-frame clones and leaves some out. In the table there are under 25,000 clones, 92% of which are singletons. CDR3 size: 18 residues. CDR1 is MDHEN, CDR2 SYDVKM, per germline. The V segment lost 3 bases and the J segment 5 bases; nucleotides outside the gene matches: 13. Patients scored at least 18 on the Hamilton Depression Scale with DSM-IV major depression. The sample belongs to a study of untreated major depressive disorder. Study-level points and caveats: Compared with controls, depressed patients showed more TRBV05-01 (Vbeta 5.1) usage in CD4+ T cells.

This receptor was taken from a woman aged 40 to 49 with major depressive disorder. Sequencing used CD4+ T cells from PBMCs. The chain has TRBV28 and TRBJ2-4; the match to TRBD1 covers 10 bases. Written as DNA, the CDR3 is TGTGCCAGCAGTTTGGTCGGGACAGGGGTTTATCTGGAAAACATTCAGTACTTC. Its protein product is CASSLVGTGVYLENIQYF.